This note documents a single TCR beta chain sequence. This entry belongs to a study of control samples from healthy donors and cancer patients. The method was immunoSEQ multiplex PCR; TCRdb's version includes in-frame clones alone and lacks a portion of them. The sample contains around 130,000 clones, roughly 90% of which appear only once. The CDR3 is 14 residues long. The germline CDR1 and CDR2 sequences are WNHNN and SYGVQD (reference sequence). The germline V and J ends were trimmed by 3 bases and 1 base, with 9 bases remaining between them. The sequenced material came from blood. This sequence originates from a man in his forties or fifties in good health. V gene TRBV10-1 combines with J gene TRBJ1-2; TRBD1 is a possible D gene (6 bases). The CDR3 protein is CASSDRGHNYGYTF. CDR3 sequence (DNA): TGCGCCAGCAGTGACAGGGGACATAACTATGGCTACACCTTC.